Listed here are 3 T cell receptor beta chains from one sample, sequenced in a study of Tregs in tolerant kidney transplant recipients (dated by TCRdb to the late 2010s). The library was obtained by the immunoSEQ multiplex PCR assay. The immuneACCESS repertoire file appears here via TCRdb, limited to in-frame rearrangements. These files lack a portion of the clones; in checked studies, under half of the deficit traces to unresolved V genes, and the cause of the others is not known. The sample table contains around 50,000 clones; only one count was recorded for about 86% of them. Jointly, the top ten make up about 5% of the sample. Sequencing input: CD4+ T cells from blood. These receptors were collected from a human donor in good health.

This chain connects TRBV30 to TRBJ2-4, with D tentatively TRBD1 (5 bases). The germline V gene encodes CDR1 GTSNPN and CDR2 SVGIG (reference sequence). Trimming cost V 1 base and J 5 bases, with 9 bases left between them. This CDR3 spans 13 amino acids. Here the CDR3 reads CAWSGRGQNIQYF. The CDR3 nucleotides are TGTGCCTGGAGTGGTAGGGGCCAAAACATTCAGTACTTC.

The chain has TRBV4-2 and TRBJ2-2; no clear D gene. The CDR3 covers 13 residues. V lost 4 bases and J 6 bases, leaving 9 bases between the germline ends. The germline gives CDR1 LGHNA, CDR2 YNFKEQ. The CDR3 reads CASSREFSGELFF. CDR3 DNA sequence: TGTGCCAGCAGCCGGGAATTTTCCGGGGAGCTGTTTTTT.

The chain has TRBV7-2 and TRBJ1-2; the match to TRBD1 covers 10 bases. This CDR3 is built from 14 residues. V shed 6 bases, J shed 9 bases, and the junction held 10 bases outside the gene matches. Germline CDR1 and CDR2: SGHTA and FQGNSA. For the CDR3, the DNA is TGTGCCAGCAGTCTTGCGGGACAGGGGAAAAGCTACACCTTC. Protein: CASSLAGQGKSYTF.